Shown below are 16 T cell receptor beta chains from a single sample sequenced in a study of T cell responses to AZD1222 COVID-19 vaccine. Some clones are missing from TCRdb's copy, which holds only in-frame ones; the method was immunoSEQ multiplex PCR. The data contain 120,000 or so clones, 85% to 95% of them singletons. Here the sequenced sample was peripheral blood, taken 28 days after the second AZD1222 dose. These receptors were taken from an adult who received the AZD1222 COVID-19 vaccine.

The chain joins TRBV3-1 (or the pseudogene TRBV3-2) to TRBJ1-2; TRBD1 matches at 10 bases. The length of the CDR3 is 14 residues. V was pared by 4 bases and J by 13 bases, with 12 bases of the junction left unmatched. CDR1 is LGHDT, CDR2 YNNKEL, per germline (reference sequence). CDR3 loop: CASSPVGTGVFVTF. The CDR3 nucleotides read TGTGCCAGCAGCCCGGTCGGGACAGGGGTTTTCGTCACCTTC.

The table lists this clone with a count of one. The chain uses TRBV28 and TRBJ2-7, with 9 nucleotides matching TRBD1. Looked up from germline, CDR1 is MDHEN and CDR2 is SYDVKM. The CDR3 covers 14 residues. Losses at the gene ends were 10 bases for V and 2 bases for J; bases not matched to a gene: 9. The CDR3 spells CATAIYRGPYEQYF. The CDR3 coding sequence is TGTGCCACCGCAATCTACAGGGGGCCCTACGAGCAGTACTTC.

The chain combines TRBV5-5 with TRBJ1-6; a weak D match, TRBD1 (5 bases). The length of the CDR3 is 16 residues. Germline V gene lookup returns CDR1 SGHKS and CDR2 YYEKEE (reference sequence). The V gene lost 0 bases and the J gene lost 4 bases, with 11 bases spanning the gap. The CDR3 loop reads CASSLVAGPYNSPLHF. In DNA, the CDR3 is TGTGCCAGCAGCTTGGTGGCAGGGCCGTATAATTCACCCCTCCACTTT.

The chain joins TRBV11-2 to TRBJ2-2; D gene unclear. Deletions cut 2 bases from V and 1 base from J, with 8 bases between. The CDR3 runs 15 residues. Germline-derived CDR1 and CDR2 are SGHAT and FQNNGV. CDR3 bases: TGTGCCAGCAGCTTAAGGAGAGGGAACACCGGGGAGCTGTTTTTT. This sequence encodes CASSLRRGNTGELFF.

J is TRBJ2-7 and V is TRBV4-1; 7 bases line up with TRBD1. The length of the CDR3 is 15 residues. Germline V CDR1 and CDR2: MGHRA, YSYEKL. The junction had 7 bases not matched to a gene; V was cut back by 3 bases and J by 2 bases. The chain's CDR3 is CASSQGQTLTYEQYF. In DNA, the CDR3 is TGCGCCAGCAGCCAGGGACAGACGTTAACCTACGAGCAGTACTTC.

This rearrangement joins TRBV6-1 to TRBJ2-3, with 12 nucleotides matching TRBD2. The V gene end was trimmed by 1 base and the J gene end by 4 bases; junction bases not matched to a gene: 9. The CDR3 totals 18 residues. The V gene's germline CDR1 is MNHNS and CDR2 SASEGT. The CDR3 here is CASSEGWSSGRAPDTQYF. CDR3 DNA sequence: TGTGCCAGCAGTGAAGGGTGGTCTAGCGGGAGGGCCCCAGATACGCAGTATTTT.

This rearrangement joins TRBV11-2 to TRBJ1-1; D call uncertain. Trimming left V 3 bases short and J 7 bases short, with 6 bases between. The length of the CDR3 is 11 residues. Germline CDR1 SGHAT, CDR2 FQNNGV. The CDR3 coding sequence is TGTGCCAGCAGCTTTCGGGGTGAAGCTTTCTTT. It codes for CASSFRGEAFF.

The chain joins TRBV3-1 (or the pseudogene TRBV3-2) to TRBJ2-7; the D is unclear. In germline, CDR1 is LGHDT, CDR2 YNNKEL (reference sequence). Deletions cut 1 base from V and 1 base from J, with 8 bases between. This CDR3 has 14 residues. CDR3 loop: CASSQAASSYEQYF. The DNA for the CDR3 is TGTGCCAGCAGCCAAGCGGCCAGTTCCTACGAGCAGTACTTC.

This clone was seen just once. This rearrangement joins TRBV15 to TRBJ1-2; 7 bases are a match to TRBD1. The trim removed 7 bases at V and 0 bases at J, leaving 5 bases unmatched. Looked up from germline, CDR1 is LNHNV and CDR2 is YYDKDF (reference sequence). The CDR3 spans 14 residues. CDR3 amino acids: CATKTGTANYGYTF. The DNA for the CDR3 is TGTGCCACCAAAACCGGGACAGCTAACTATGGCTACACCTTC.

This chain uses TRBV6-2 or TRBV6-3 with TRBJ2-5; 10 positions agree with TRBD2. The CDR3 contains 18 residues. Trimming took 3 bases from V and 3 from J; bases not matched to a gene: 13. Germline V gene sequence: CDR1 MNHEY, CDR2 SVGEGT. The CDR3 region is CASSYHRLAGATKETQYF. In nucleotides, the CDR3 is TGTGCCAGCAGTTATCATCGGCTAGCGGGAGCCACTAAAGAGACCCAGTACTTC.

The chain couples TRBV5-1 to TRBJ2-7; possible D gene TRBD2, 6 bases. Looked up from germline, CDR1 is SGHRS and CDR2 is YFSETQ. This CDR3 contains 15 residues. The V end was cut by 6 bases, the J end by 0 bases, with 16 bases between. This CDR3 reads CASTGTPDSSYEQYF. CDR3 sequence (DNA): TGCGCCAGCACCGGGACTCCTGATAGCTCCTACGAGCAGTACTTC. Full variable domain (remainder filled in from reference TRBV5-1 and TRBJ2-7): KAGVTQTPRYLIKTRGQQVTLSCSPISGHRSVSWYQQTPGQGLQFLFEYFSETQRNKGNFPGRFSGRQFSNSRSEMNVSTLELGDSALYLCASTGTPDSSYEQYFGPGTRLTVT.

This chain connects TRBV7-9 to TRBJ2-6, with D possibly TRBD1 on 6 matching bases. The V gene's germline CDR1 is SEHNR and CDR2 FQNEAQ (reference sequence). Trimming shortened V by 5 bases and J by 0 bases, and 11 bases separated the two germline ends. This CDR3 spans 16 amino acids. The CDR3 is CASSLTGSSGANVLTF. The CDR3 coding sequence is TGTGCCAGCAGCCTCACAGGGAGCTCTGGGGCCAACGTCCTGACTTTC.

The chain has TRBV27 and TRBJ1-2; 7 nucleotides line up with TRBD1. CDR1 and CDR2 from the germline V gene are MNHEY and SMNVEV (reference sequence). This CDR3 has 13 amino acids. Trimming at V came to 2 bases and at J to 7 bases, leaving 4 bases not matched to a gene. The CDR3 sequence is CASSLEGARGYTF. The CDR3 bases are TGTGCCAGCAGTTTAGAGGGGGCCCGTGGCTACACCTTC.

This chain connects TRBV12-3 or TRBV12-4 to TRBJ1-3; unclear D gene. Trimming removed 6 bases at V and 8 bases at J, with 11 bases between. The CDR3 extends over 12 amino acids. The CDR3 sequence: CASRPTWDTIYF. CDR3 sequence (DNA): TGTGCCAGCAGGCCGACTTGGGACACCATATATTTT.

The chain recombines TRBV6-5 with TRBJ2-1, with D perhaps given as TRBD1 or TRBD2 (5 bases each). The V gene's germline CDR1 is MNHEY and CDR2 SVGAGI. V lost 5 bases, J lost 9 bases, and 14 bases lay in between. The CDR3 runs to 13 residues. For the CDR3, the DNA is TGTGCCAGCAGTCGAGGGGAAGGGCTTGAGCAGTTCTTC. Amino acids: CASSRGEGLEQFF.

The chain links TRBV5-1 to TRBJ1-1; 9 positions agree with TRBD1. CDR3 length: 17 residues. Unmatched junction bases numbered 10, after V lost 3 bases and J lost 1 base. Germline V gene lookup returns CDR1 SGHRS and CDR2 YFSETQ. The CDR3 DNA sequence: TGCGCCAGCAGCTCGGACAGGGGCCAATTATCGAACACTGAAGCTTTCTTT. This codes for CASSSDRGQLSNTEAFF.